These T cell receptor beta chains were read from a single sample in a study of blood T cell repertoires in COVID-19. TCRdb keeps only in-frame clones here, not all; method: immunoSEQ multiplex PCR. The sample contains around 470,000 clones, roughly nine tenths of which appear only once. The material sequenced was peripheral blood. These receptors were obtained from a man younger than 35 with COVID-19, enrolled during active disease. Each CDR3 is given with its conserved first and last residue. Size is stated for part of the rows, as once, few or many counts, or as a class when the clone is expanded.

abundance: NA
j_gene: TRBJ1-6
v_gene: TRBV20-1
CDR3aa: CSAPRYPLHF

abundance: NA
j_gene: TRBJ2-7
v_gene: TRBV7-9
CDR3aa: CASSWDTYEQYF

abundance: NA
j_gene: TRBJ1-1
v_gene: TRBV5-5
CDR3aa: CASSLDRGTEAFF

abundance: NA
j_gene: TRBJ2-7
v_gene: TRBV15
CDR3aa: CATSSYAGGYEQYF

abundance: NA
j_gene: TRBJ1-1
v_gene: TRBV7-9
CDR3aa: CASRPNRGHGTEAFF

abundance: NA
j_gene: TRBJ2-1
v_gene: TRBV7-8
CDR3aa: CASSSAGTGGGEQFF

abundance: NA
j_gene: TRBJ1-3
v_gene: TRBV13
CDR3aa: CASGQANTIYF

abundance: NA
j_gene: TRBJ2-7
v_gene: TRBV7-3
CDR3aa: CASSLTPTSGSYEQYF

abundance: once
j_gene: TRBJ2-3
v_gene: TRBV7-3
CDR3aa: CASSSSGSGDTQYF

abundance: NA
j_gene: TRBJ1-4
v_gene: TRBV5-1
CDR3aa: CASSLAFGTRNEKLFF

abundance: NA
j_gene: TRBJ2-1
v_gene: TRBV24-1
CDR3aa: CATGRTSGSSDEQFF

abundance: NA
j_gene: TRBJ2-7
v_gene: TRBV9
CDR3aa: CASSPGGGHAYEQYF

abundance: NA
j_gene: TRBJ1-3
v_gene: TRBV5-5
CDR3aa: CASSLLQGAGNTIYF

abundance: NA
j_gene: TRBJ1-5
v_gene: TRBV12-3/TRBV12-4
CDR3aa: CASSWTGNQPQHF

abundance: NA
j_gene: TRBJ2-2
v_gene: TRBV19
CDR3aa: CASSIASRGIGELFF

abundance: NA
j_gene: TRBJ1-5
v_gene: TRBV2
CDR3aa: CASRKGAQGQPQHF

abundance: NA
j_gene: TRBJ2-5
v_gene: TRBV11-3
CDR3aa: CASSLITGGEETQYF

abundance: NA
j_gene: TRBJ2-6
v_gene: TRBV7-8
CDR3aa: CASIKQGASGANVLTF

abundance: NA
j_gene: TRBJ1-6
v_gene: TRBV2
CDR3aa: CASSERGPGDSPLHF

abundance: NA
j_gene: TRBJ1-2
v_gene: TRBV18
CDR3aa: CASTQGGNYGYTF

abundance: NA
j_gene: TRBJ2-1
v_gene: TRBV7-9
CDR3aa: CASSFRGLAEYNEQFF

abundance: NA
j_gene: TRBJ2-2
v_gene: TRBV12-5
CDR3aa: CASGLVPGRATGELFF

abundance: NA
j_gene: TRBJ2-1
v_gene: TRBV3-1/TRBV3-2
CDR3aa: CASREGTGGPGEQFF

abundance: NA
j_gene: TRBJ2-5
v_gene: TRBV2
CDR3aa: CASSDGTSGSQETQYF

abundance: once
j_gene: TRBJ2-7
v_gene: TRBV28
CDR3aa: CASSLSTSGSARSEYF

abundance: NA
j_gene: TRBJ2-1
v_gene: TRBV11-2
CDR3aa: CASSLYRRVNEQFF

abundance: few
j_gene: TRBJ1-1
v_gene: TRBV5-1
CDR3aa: CASSLGETGAGTEAFF

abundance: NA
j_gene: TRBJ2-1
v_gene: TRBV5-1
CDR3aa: CASSLGSGGGYEQFF

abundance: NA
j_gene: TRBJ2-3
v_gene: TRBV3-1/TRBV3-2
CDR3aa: CASSTSGTDTQYF

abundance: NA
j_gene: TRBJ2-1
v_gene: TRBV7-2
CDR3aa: CASSSGLARDEQFF

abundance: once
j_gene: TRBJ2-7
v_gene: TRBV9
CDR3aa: CASSVESGPYYEQYF

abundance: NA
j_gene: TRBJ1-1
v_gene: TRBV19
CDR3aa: CASSPGQWEHEAFF

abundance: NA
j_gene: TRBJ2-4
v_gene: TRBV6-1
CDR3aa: CASSERAGQGKNIQYF

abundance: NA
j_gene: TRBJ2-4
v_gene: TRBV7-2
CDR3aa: CASSSYTNIQYF

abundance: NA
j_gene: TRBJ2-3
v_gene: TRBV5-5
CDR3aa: CASSLSGSVMVDTQYF

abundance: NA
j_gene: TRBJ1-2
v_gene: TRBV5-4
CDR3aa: CASSPERGPYGYTF

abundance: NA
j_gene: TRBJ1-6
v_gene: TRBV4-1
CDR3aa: CASRMAPGQYNSPLHF

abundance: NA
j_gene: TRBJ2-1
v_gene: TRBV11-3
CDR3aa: CASSPGLAGGYEQFF

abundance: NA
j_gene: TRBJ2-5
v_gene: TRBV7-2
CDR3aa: CASSRTSGQETQYF

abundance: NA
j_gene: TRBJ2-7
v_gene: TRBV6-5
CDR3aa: CASSYSRQAYEQYF

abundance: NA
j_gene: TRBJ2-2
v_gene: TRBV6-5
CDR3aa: CASSAGLGELFF

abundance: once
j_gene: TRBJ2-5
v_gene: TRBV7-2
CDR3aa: CASSLVGGGETQYF

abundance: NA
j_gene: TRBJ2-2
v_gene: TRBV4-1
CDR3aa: CASSPDRNTGELFF

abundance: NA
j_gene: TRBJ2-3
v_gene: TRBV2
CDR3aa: CASKGLAGRTDTQYF

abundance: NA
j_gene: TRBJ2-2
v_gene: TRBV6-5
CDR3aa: CASSWQTGELFF

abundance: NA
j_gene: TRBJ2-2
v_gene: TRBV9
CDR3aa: CASSRTGLTGELFF

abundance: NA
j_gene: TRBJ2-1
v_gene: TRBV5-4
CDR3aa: CASSLGAGGPEHEQFF

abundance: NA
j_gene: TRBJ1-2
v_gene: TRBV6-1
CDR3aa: CASSDRINYGYTF

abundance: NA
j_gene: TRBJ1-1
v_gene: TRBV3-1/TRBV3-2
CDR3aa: CASSQGPGGGKAFF

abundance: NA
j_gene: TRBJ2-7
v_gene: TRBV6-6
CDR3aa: CASSQRGGMGGEQYF

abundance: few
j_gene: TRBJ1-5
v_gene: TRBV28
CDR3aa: CASSYYYSNQPQHF

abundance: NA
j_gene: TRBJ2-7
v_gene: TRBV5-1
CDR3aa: CASSSWDRDRSYEQYF

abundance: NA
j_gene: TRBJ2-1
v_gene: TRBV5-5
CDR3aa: CASDSLTLSNEQFF

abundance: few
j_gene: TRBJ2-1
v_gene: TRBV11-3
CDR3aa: CASSLGTSSYNEQFF